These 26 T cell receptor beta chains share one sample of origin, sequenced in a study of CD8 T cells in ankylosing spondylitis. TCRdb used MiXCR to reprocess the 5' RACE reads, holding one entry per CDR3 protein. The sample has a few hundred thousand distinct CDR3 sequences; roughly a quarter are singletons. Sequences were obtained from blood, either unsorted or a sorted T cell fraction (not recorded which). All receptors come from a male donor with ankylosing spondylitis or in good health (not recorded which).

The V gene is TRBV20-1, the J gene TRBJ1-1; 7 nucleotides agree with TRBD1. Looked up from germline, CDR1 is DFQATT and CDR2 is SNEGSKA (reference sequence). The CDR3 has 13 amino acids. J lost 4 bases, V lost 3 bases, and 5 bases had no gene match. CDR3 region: CSARRPGGTEAFF. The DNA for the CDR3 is TGCAGTGCTAGGAGACCAGGGGGCACTGAAGCTTTCTTT.

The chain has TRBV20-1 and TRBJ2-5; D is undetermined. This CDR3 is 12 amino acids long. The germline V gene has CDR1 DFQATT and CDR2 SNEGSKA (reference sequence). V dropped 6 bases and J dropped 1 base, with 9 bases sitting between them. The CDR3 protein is CSAPSVQETQYF. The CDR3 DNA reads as TGCAGTGCCCCAAGTGTCCAAGAGACCCAGTACTTC.

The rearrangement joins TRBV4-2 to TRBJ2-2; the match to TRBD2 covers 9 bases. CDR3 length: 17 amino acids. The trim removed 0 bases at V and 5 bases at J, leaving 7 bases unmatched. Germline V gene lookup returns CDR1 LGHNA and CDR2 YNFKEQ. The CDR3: CASSQELLAGRTGELFF. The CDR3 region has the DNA TGTGCCAGCAGCCAAGAGTTGCTAGCGGGGCGGACCGGGGAGCTGTTTTTT.

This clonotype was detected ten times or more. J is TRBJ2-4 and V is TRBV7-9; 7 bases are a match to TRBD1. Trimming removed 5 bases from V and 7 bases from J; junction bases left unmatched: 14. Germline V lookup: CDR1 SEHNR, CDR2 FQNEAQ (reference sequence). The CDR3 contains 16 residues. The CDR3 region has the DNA TGTGCCAGCAGCCCCCGGGACAGAGGGGAACAGAACATTCAGTACTTC. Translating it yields CASSPRDRGEQNIQYF.

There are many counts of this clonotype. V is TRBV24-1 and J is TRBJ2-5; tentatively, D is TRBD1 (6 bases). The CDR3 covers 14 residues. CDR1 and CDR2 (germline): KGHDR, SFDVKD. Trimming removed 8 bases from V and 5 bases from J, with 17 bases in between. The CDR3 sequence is CATTLTTGWETQYF. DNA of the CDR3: TGTGCCACCACCCTGACGACAGGCTGGGAGACCCAGTACTTC.

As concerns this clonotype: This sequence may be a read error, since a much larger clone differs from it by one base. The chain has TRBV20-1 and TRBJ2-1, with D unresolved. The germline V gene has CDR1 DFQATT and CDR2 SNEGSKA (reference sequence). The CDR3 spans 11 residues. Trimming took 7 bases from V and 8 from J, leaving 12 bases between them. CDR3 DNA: TGCAGTGAGGGCACCGGCGATGAGCAGTTCTTC. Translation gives CSEGTGDEQFF.

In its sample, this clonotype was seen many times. Here the CDR3 reads CSVGPGESSYNEQFF. The CDR3 DNA sequence: TGCAGCGTGGGACCGGGGGAGAGCTCCTACAATGAGCAGTTCTTC. The V call is TRBV29-1, the J call TRBJ2-1, with a possible D match to TRBD2 (6 bases). V was cut by 6 bases and J by 0 bases, with 15 bases left in between. Germline V gene lookup returns CDR1 SQVTM and CDR2 ANQGSEA. CDR3 length equals 15 residues.

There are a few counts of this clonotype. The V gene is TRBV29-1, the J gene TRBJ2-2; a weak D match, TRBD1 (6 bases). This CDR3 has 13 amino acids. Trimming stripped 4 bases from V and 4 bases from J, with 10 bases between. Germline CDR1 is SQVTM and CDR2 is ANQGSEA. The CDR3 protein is CSVVQGLTGELFF. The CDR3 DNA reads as TGCAGCGTTGTCCAGGGGCTCACCGGGGAGCTGTTTTTT.

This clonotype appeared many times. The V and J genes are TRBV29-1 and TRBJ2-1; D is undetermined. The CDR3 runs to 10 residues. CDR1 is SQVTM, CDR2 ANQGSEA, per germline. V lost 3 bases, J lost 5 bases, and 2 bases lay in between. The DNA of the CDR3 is TGCAGCGTTGACGACAATGAGCAGTTCTTC. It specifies CSVDDNEQFF.

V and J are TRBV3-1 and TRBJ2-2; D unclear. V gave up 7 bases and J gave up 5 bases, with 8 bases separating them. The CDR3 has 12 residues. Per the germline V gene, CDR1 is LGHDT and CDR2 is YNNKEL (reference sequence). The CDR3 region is CASISMTGELFF. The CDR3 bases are TGTGCCAGCATCTCAATGACCGGGGAGCTGTTTTTT. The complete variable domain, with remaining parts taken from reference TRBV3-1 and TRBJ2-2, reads DTAVSQTPKYLVTQMGNDKSIKCEQNLGHDTMYWYKQDSKKFLKIMFSYNNKELIINETVPNRFSPKSPDKAHLNLHINSLELGDSAVYFCASISMTGELFFGEGSRLTVL.

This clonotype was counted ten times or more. The CDR3, as DNA: TGTGCCAGCAGTACGACTAGCGAAGGGGAGACCCAGTACTTC. The encoded protein is CASSTTSEGETQYF. J is TRBJ2-5 and V is TRBV12-3 or TRBV12-4; TRBD2 agrees at 8 bases. The CDR3 sequence is 14 residues long. The V and J ends lost 5 bases and 5 bases, in that order; junction bases with no gene match: 7.

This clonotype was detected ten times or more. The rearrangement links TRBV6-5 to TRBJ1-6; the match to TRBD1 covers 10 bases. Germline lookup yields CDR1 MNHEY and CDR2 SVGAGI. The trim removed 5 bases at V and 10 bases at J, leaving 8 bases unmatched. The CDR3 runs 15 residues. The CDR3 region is CASSQLDRGRSPLHF. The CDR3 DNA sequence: TGTGCCAGCAGTCAACTCGACAGGGGGCGGTCACCCCTCCACTTT.

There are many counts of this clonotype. The CDR3 reads CSVIPGGYDTGELFF. CDR3 DNA: TGCAGCGTTATACCGGGGGGTTACGACACCGGGGAGCTGTTTTTT. V usage is TRBV29-1 and J usage is TRBJ2-2; TRBD2 matches 7 bases. Germline V gene sequence: CDR1 SQVTM, CDR2 ANQGSEA. The CDR3 runs 15 residues. V was clipped by 5 bases and J by 3 bases; unmatched bases: 9.

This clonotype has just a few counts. The CDR3 is CSASRGYRNEQFF. The DNA of the CDR3 is TGCAGTGCTTCCCGGGGGTACAGAAATGAGCAGTTCTTC. This chain joins TRBV20-1 and TRBJ2-1; weak D call: TRBD2 (6 bases). This CDR3 region has 13 residues. Germline CDR1 is DFQATT and CDR2 is SNEGSKA (reference sequence). Deletions cut 5 bases from V and 7 bases from J, with 15 bases between.

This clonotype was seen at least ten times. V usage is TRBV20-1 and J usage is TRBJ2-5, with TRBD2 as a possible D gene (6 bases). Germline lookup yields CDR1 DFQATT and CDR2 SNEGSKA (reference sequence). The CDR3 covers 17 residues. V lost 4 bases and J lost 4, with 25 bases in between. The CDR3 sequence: CSANPSEVFGLGETQYF. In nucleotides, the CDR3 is TGCAGTGCTAACCCTAGCGAGGTCTTTGGGTTAGGAGAGACCCAGTACTTC.

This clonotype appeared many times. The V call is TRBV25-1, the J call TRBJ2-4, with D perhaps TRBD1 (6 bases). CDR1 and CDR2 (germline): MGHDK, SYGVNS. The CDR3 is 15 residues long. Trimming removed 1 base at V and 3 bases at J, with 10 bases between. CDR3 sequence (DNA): TGTGCCAGCAGTGAATCAACAGGGTTCAAAAACATTCAGTACTTC. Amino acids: CASSESTGFKNIQYF.

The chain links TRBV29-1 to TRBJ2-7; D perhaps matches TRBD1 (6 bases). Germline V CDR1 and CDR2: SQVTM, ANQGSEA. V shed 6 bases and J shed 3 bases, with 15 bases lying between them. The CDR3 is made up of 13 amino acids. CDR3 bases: TGCAGCGTGAGGGGGAAGGTCAGCTACGAGCAGTACTTC. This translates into CSVRGKVSYEQYF.

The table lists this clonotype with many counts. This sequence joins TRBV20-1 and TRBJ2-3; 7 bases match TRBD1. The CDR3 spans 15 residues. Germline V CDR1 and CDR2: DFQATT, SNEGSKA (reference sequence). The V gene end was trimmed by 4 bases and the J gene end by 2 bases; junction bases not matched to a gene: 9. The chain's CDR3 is CSATYDRETTDTQYF. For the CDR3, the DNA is TGCAGTGCTACCTACGACAGGGAAACCACAGATACGCAGTATTTT.

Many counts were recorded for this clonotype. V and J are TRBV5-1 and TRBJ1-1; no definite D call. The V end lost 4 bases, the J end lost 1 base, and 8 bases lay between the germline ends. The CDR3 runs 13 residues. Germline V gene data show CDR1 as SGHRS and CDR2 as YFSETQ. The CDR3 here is CASSLPENTEAFF. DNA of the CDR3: TGCGCCAGCAGCCTCCCAGAGAACACTGAAGCTTTCTTT.

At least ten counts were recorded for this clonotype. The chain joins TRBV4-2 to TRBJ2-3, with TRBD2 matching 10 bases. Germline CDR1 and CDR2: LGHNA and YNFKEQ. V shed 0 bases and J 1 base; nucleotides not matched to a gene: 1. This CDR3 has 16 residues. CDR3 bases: TGTGCCAGCAGCCAAGATCTAGCGGGGGGCACAGATACGCAGTATTTT. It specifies CASSQDLAGGTDTQYF.

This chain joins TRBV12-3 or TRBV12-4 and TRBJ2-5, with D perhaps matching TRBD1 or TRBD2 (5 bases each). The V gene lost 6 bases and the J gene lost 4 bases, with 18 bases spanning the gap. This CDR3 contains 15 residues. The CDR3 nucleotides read TGTGCCAGCAGGATAAGTGGGGCGGGCGGAGAGACCCAGTACTTC. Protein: CASRISGAGGETQYF.

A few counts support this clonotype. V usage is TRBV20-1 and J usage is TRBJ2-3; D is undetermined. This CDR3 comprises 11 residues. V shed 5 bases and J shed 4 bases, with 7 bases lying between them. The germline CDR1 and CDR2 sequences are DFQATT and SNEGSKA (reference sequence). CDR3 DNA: TGCAGTGCTTTGCAGTCAGATACGCAGTATTTT. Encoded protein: CSALQSDTQYF.

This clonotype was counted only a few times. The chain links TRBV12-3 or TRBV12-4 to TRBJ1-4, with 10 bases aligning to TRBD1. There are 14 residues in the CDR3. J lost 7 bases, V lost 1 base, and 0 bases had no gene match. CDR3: CASSLGTGGEKLFF. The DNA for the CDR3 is TGTGCCAGCAGTTTAGGGACAGGGGGTGAAAAACTGTTTTTT.

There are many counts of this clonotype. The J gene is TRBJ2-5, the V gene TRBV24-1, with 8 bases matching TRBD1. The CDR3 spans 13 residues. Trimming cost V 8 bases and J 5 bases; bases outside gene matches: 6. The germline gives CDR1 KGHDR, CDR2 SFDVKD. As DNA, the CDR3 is TGTGCCACCACGGACAGGGTTGGCGAGACCCAGTACTTC. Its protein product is CATTDRVGETQYF.

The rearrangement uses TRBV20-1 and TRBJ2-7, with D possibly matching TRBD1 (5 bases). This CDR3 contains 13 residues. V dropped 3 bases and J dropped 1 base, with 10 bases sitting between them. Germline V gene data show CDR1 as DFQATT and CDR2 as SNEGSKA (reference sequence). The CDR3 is CSASSRASYEQYF. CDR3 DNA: TGCAGTGCTAGTAGCAGGGCTTCCTACGAGCAGTACTTC.

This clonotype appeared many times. The CDR3 loop reads CASSLGGSSSYNEQFF. The CDR3 DNA is TGTGCCAGCAGCTTAGGTGGGTCGAGCTCCTACAATGAGCAGTTCTTC. The chain couples TRBV11-3 to TRBJ2-1; unclear D gene. V shed 1 base and J shed 0 bases, with 10 bases lying between them. This CDR3 has 16 residues. The germline V gene has CDR1 SGHNT and CDR2 YENEEA.